This entry describes one TCR beta chain. Measured with immunoSEQ multiplex PCR; TCRdb has only the in-frame clones, and not every one. The table has about 300,000 clones, 89% seen once; the top ten hold 5% to 7%. CDR1 and CDR2 from the germline V gene are MGHDK and SYGVNS. The CDR3 totals 12 residues. Trimming left V 4 bases short and J 6 bases short, with 9 bases between. These data are taken from a study of blood T cell repertoires in COVID-19. Overall study context: Sources were T cells, B-cell-depleted T cells, or PBMCs; the material itself was cDNA or gDNA.

Material for sequencing was peripheral blood. This clonotype was sampled from a man aged 18 to 29 who had recovered from COVID-19. The chain recombines TRBV25-1 with TRBJ1-2; D not certain. The CDR3, as DNA: TGTGCCAGCAGTGCACAGATCGATGGCTACACCTTC. As protein: CASSAQIDGYTF.